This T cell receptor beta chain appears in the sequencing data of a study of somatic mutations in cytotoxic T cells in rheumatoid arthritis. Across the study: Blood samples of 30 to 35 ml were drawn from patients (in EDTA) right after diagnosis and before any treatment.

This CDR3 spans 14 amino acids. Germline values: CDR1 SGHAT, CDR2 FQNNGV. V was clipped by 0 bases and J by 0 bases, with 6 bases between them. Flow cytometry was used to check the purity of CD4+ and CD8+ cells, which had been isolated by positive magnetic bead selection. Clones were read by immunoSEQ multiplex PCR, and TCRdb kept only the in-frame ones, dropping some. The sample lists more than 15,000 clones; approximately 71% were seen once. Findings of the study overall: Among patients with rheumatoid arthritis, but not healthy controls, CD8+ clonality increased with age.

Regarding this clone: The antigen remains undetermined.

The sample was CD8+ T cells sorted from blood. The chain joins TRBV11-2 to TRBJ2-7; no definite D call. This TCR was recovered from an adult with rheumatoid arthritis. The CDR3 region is CASSLEQNSYEQYF. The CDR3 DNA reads TGTGCCAGCAGCTTAGAACAAAACTCCTACGAGCAGTACTTC.